The source of this T cell receptor (beta chain) is a study of blood T cell repertoires in COVID-19. As for the study in general: The origin of the acute and convalescent COVID-19 samples was the United States, Italy and Spain.

In the authors' methods: Estimation of nucleated cell counts was performed using reference gene primer amplification. TCRdb keeps only in-frame clones here, not all; method: immunoSEQ multiplex PCR. V, J and clone size reflect that table, while D and trimming were determined from the DNA. The table lists under 150,000 clones, roughly 90% of them singletons. The CDR3 sequence is 11 residues long. Germline assignment: CDR1 SEHNR and CDR2 FQNEAQ (reference sequence). V lost 6 bases, J lost 4 bases, and 7 bases lay in between. The TCR originated in a woman between 65 and 79 years old who had recovered from COVID-19. Sequencing was performed on peripheral blood. The chain carries TRBV7-9 and TRBJ2-7; TRBD2 might be the D (6 bases). For the CDR3, the DNA is TGTGCCAGCAGAGGAGGGTACGAGCAGTACTTC. It is translated as CASRGGYEQYF.